The source of this TCR beta chain is a study of T cell repertoires in cytomegalovirus infection. This clonotype showed up many times. V trimming: 5 bases; J trimming: 7 bases; junction bases outside the gene matches: 5. CDR1 is SGHTA, CDR2 FQGNSA, per germline. The CDR3 runs 14 residues. TCRdb reprocessed the reads via MiXCR and lists one record per CDR3 protein. The sample records about 180,000 distinct CDR3 sequences, over 13% being singletons. Sequencing used PBMCs. This rearrangement joins TRBV7-2 to TRBJ2-1; 10 bases agree with TRBD2. This TCR was recovered from a human donor in good health (CMV status not recorded). Some clones in this sample may be carry-over from other donors' samples. CDR3 sequence: CASSPGLAFNEQFF. CDR3 in DNA: TGTGCCAGCAGCCCGGGACTAGCGTTTAATGAGCAGTTCTTC.